This is a list of T cell receptor beta chains from one sample in a study of blood T cell repertoires in COVID-19. Data came from immunoSEQ multiplex PCR; TCRdb stores just in-frame clones and leaves some out. The table lists 120,000 to 150,000 clones, 88% of them singletons. Sequencing was carried out using peripheral blood. Source of these receptors: a human donor with COVID-19, enrolled during active disease. The donor label of this sample is uncertain. The CDR3 runs from the conserved cysteine through the conserved F or W. Each record gives: V gene, D gene, J gene, clone size, CDR3 protein, CDR3 DNA. D genes are given only for firm matches. For some rows the clone size is stated as once, few or many, or as a class when expanded; others skip it.

TRBV19,-,TRBJ1-4,-,CASSNSGLREEKLFF,TGTGCCAGTAGTAACTCGGGACTGCGGGAAGAAAAACTGTTTTTT
TRBV7-6,TRBD1,TRBJ1-3,-,CASSSGQARSGTIYF,TGTGCCAGCAGCTCGGGACAGGCCAGAAGCGGCACCATATATTTT
TRBV7-2,TRBD1,TRBJ1-2,-,CASSLGSGGGYTF,TGTGCCAGCAGCTTAGGGTCAGGGGGAGGCTACACCTTC
TRBV6-1,-,TRBJ1-5,-,CASSGKGGVYSNQPQHF,TGTGCCAGCAGTGGAAAGGGAGGGGTCTATAGCAATCAGCCCCAGCATTTT
TRBV2,-,TRBJ1-1,once,CASSDRGSPNTEAFF,TGTGCCAGCAGTGATCGGGGTAGTCCCAACACTGAAGCTTTCTTT
TRBV5-5,TRBD2,TRBJ2-3,-,CASSFSGGPDTQYF,TGTGCCAGCAGTTTTAGCGGGGGTCCAGATACGCAGTATTTT
TRBV9,-,TRBJ2-3,once,CASSVGGSSGTDTQYF,TGTGCCAGCAGCGTAGGAGGTTCTAGCGGCACAGATACGCAGTATTTT
TRBV6-1,TRBD1,TRBJ1-5,-,CASSEQGAINQPQHF,TGTGCCAGCAGTGAGCAGGGGGCAATCAATCAGCCCCAGCATTTT
TRBV5-4,TRBD1,TRBJ2-1,-,CASSRPSTGFSYNEQFF,TGTGCCAGCAGCCGCCCCTCGACAGGGTTCTCCTACAATGAGCAGTTCTTC
TRBV5-1,-,TRBJ2-1,once,CASSTIGADEQFF,TGCGCCAGCAGTACAATAGGGGCCGATGAGCAGTTCTTC
TRBV5-1,-,TRBJ1-1,-,CASSLSFGPGTEAFF,TGCGCCAGCAGCTTGAGTTTCGGTCCGGGGACTGAAGCTTTCTTT
TRBV5-1,TRBD1,TRBJ2-2,-,CASSLGDSYTAGELFF,TGCGCCAGCAGCTTGGGGGACAGCTATACGGCCGGGGAGCTGTTTTTT
TRBV19,-,TRBJ2-5,-,CASSIAPLTGSQETQYF,TGTGCCAGTAGTATAGCCCCCCTCACAGGGAGTCAAGAGACCCAGTACTTC
TRBV5-1,TRBD1,TRBJ1-5,-,CASSLGDRVGQPQHF,TGCGCCAGCAGCTTGGGGGACAGGGTTGGACAGCCCCAGCATTTT
TRBV5-6,TRBD1,TRBJ1-2,-,CASSSTGGAEGYTF,TGTGCCAGCAGCTCAACAGGGGGCGCAGAAGGCTACACCTTC
TRBV4-1,-,TRBJ1-3,-,CASSQEVGGLSGNTIYF,TGCGCCAGCAGCCAAGAGGTTGGGGGCCTCTCTGGAAACACCATATATTTT
TRBV24-1,-,TRBJ2-2,once,CATSETGNTGELFF,TGTGCCACCAGTGAGACAGGGAACACCGGGGAGCTGTTTTTT
TRBV13,-,TRBJ2-1,few,CASSLNIVYNEQFF,TGTGCCAGCAGCCTTAATATTGTCTACAATGAGCAGTTCTTC
TRBV10-2,-,TRBJ2-2,-,CASSEGTGANTGELFF,TGCGCCAGCAGTGAGGGAACGGGAGCGAACACCGGGGAGCTGTTTTTT
TRBV3-1/TRBV3-2,-,TRBJ2-1,-,CASSSRVLTYNEQFF,TGTGCCAGCAGCTCCAGGGTTTTGACCTACAATGAGCAGTTCTTC
TRBV25-1,-,TRBJ1-2,few,CASSSDYPDRTNYGYTF,TGTGCCAGCAGTTCCGATTACCCAGACAGAACTAACTATGGCTACACCTTC
TRBV6-6,-,TRBJ1-2,-,CASKNGGRTNYGYTF,TGTGCCAGCAAGAATGGGGGCAGAACTAACTATGGCTACACCTTC
TRBV6-4,-,TRBJ1-1,-,CASSDTDRGTEAFF,TGTGCCAGCAGTGACACCGATCGGGGGACTGAAGCTTTCTTT
TRBV5-1,-,TRBJ2-7,-,CASSFFSGTYEQYF,TGCGCCAGCAGCTTCTTCTCGGGTACCTACGAGCAGTACTTC
TRBV13,TRBD2,TRBJ2-2,-,CASSPGTSSGELFF,TGTGCCAGCAGCCCAGGGACTAGCTCCGGGGAGCTGTTTTTT
TRBV2,-,TRBJ2-5,-,CASSGTSPGVGRTQYF,TGTGCCAGCAGCGGGACATCGCCTGGGGTAGGACGTACCCAGTACTTC
TRBV5-1,-,TRBJ1-1,-,CASSSRVNTEAFF,TGCGCCAGCAGCTCCCGGGTGAACACTGAAGCTTTCTTT